This TCR beta chain was identified in a study of blood T cell repertoires in COVID-19. Overall study: Samples came from the United States, Italy and Spain, spanning acute and convalescent COVID-19. T cells, B-cell-depleted T cells, or PBMCs provided the cDNA or gDNA that served as material.

This CDR3 spans 15 amino acids. The V and J ends lost 6 bases and 3 bases respectively, with 14 bases between them. The V gene's germline CDR1 is SNHLY and CDR2 FYNNEI. As processed by the authors: Reference gene primer amplification gave estimated nucleated cell counts. The repertoire was sequenced with immunoSEQ multiplex PCR; TCRdb's copy has only in-frame clones and lacks some. For V, J and clone size, that table is used; D and trimming come from the DNA. The sample includes roughly 130,000 clones, about nine tenths seen only once; the top ten take approximately 4.2%. The V gene is TRBV2, the J gene TRBJ1-4; D call uncertain. This clonotype was sampled from a man aged 35 to 55 with acute or convalescent COVID-19. Sequenced sample: peripheral blood. This chain's CDR3 is CASSPTRSSNEKLFF. In DNA form, the CDR3 reads TGTGCCAGCAGCCCCACCCGTAGCTCTAATGAAAAACTGTTTTTT.